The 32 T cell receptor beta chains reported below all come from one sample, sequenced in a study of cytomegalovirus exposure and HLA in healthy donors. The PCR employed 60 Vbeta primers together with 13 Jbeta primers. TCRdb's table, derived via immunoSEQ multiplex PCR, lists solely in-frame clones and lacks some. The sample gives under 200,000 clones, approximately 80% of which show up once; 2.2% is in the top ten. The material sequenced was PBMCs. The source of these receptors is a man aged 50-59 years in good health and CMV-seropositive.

In DNA, the CDR3 is TGTGCCAGTAGAACCCAACAGGGGGCCGGTGAAAAACTGTTTTTT. Its protein is CASRTQQGAGEKLFF. The chain is built from TRBV19 and TRBJ1-4, with 9 bases matching TRBD1. Germline CDR1 is LNHDA and CDR2 is SQIVND (reference sequence). J gave up 7 bases and V 6 bases, and 9 bases lay outside the gene matches. The CDR3 covers 15 residues.

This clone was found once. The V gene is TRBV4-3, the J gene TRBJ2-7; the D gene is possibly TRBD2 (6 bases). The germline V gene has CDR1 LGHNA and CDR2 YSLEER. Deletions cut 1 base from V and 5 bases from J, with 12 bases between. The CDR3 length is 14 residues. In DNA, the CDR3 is TGCGCCAGCAGCCAAGGAGTGGGGAGGAACGAGCAGTACTTC. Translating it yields CASSQGVGRNEQYF.

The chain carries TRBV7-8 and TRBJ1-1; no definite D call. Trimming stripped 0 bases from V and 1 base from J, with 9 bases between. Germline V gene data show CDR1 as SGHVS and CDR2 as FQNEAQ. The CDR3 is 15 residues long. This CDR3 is CASSLASGGNTEAFF. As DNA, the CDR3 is TGTGCCAGCAGCTTAGCATCTGGAGGGAACACTGAAGCTTTCTTT.

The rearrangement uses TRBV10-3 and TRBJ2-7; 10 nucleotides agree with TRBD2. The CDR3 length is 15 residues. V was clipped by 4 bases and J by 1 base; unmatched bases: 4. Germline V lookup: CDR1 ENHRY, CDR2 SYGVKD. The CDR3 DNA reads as TGTGCCATCAGTGGAACTAGCGGGGTGTCCTACGAGCAGTACTTC. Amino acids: CAISGTSGVSYEQYF.

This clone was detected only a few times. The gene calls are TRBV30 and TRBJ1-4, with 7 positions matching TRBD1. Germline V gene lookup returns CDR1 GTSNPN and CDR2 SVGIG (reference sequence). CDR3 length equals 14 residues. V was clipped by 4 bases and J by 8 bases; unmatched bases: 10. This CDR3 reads CAWTLQGGWEKLFF. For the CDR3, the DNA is TGTGCCTGGACCTTGCAGGGGGGCTGGGAAAAACTGTTTTTT.

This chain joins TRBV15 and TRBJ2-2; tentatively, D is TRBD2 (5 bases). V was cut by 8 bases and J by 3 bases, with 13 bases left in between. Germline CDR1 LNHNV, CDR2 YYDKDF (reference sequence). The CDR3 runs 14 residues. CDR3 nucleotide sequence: TGTGCCACCCAGACCAGCGGATACACCGGGGAGCTGTTTTTT. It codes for CATQTSGYTGELFF.

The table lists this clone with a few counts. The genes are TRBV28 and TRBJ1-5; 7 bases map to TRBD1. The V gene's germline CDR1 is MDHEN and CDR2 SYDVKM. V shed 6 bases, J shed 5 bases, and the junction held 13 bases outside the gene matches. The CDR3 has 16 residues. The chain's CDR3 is CASSSTGAKIDQPQHF. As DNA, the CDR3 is TGTGCCAGCAGCTCAACAGGGGCCAAAATCGATCAGCCCCAGCATTTT.

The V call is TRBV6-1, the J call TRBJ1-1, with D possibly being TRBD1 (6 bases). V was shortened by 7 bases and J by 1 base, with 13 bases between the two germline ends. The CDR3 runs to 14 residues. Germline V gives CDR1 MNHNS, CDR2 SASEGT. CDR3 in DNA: TGTGCCAGCATCCCCCGACAGGCGAACACTGAAGCTTTCTTT. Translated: CASIPRQANTEAFF.

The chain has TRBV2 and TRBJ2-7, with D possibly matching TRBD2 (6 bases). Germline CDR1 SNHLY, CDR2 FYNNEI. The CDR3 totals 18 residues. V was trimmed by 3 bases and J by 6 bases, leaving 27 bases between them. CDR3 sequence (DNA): TGTGCCAGCAGTGAGTGGCTAGCGTTCGGAATATGGGCCTGCGAGCAGTACTTC. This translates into CASSEWLAFGIWACEQYF.

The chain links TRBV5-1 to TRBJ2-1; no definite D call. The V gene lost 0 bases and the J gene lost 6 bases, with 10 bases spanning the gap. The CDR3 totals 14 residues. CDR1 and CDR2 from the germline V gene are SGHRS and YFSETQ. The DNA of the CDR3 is TGCGCCAGCAGCTTGGTGGCTTTTCCCAATGAGCAGTTCTTC. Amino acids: CASSLVAFPNEQFF.

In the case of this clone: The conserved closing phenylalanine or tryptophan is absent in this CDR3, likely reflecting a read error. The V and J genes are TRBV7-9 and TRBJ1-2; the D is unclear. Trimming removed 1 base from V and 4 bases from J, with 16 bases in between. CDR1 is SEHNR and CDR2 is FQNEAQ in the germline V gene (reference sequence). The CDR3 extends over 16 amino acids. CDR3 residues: CASSLVGPGGGYGYTL. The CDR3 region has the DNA TGTGCCAGCAGCTTAGTAGGTCCTGGTGGCGGCTATGGCTACACCCTC.

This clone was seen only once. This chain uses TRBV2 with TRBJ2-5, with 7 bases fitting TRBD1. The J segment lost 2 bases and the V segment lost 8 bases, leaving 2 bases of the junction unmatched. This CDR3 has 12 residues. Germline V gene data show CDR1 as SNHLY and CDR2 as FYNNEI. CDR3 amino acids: CASGTVQETQYF. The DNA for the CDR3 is TGTGCCAGCGGGACAGTACAAGAGACCCAGTACTTC.

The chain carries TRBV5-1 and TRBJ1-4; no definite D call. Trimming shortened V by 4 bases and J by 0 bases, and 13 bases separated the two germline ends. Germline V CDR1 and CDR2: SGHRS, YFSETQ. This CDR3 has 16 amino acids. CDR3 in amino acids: CASSRVGFATNEKLFF. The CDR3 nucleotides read TGCGCCAGCAGCCGCGTGGGCTTTGCAACTAATGAAAAACTGTTTTTT.

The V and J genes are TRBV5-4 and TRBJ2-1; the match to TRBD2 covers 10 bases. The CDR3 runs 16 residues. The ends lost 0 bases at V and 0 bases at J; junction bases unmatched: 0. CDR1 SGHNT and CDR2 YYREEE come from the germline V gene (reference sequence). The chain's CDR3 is CASSLASGSSYNEQFF. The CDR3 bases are TGTGCCAGCAGCTTGGCTAGCGGGAGCTCCTACAATGAGCAGTTCTTC.

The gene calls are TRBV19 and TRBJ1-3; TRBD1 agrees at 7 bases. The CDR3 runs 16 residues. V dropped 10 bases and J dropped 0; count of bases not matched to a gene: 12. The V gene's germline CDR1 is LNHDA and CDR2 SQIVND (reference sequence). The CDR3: CAIGPGQRYSGNTIYF. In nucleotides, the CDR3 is TGTGCCATCGGGCCGGGACAGCGGTACTCTGGAAACACCATATATTTT.

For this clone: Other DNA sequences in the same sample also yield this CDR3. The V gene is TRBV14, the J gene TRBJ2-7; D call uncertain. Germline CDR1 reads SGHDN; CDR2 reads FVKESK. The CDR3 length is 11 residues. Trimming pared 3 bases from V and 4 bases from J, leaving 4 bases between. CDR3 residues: CASSHTYEQYF. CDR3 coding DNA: TGTGCCAGCAGCCATACTTACGAGCAGTACTTC.

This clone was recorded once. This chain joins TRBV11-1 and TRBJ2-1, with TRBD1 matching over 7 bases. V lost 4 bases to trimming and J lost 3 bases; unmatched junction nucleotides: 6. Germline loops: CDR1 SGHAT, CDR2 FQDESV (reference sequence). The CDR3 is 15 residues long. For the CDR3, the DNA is TGTGCCAGCAGCTCCGAAAGGGACAGCTACAATGAGCAGTTCTTC. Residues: CASSSERDSYNEQFF.

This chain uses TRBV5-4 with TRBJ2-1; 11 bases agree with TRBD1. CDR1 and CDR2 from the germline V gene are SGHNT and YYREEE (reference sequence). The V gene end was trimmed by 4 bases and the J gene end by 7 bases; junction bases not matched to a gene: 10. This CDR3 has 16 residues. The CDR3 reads CASSHRGQGAENEQFF. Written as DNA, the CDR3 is TGTGCCAGCAGCCACAGAGGACAGGGGGCTGAGAATGAGCAGTTCTTC.

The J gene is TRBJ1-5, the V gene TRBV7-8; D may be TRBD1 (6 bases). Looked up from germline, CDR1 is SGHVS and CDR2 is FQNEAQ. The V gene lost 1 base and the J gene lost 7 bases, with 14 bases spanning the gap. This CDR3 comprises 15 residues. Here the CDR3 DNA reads TGTGCCAGCAGCTTAGGAACAGGGACGAGCCAGCCCCAGCATTTT. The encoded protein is CASSLGTGTSQPQHF.

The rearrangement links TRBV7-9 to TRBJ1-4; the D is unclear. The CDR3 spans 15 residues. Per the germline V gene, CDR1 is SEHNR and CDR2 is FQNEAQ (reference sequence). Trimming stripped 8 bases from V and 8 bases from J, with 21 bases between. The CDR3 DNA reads TGTGCCAGCCGAGCAGGTCAACTGGATGTCGAAAAACTGTTTTTT. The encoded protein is CASRAGQLDVEKLFF.

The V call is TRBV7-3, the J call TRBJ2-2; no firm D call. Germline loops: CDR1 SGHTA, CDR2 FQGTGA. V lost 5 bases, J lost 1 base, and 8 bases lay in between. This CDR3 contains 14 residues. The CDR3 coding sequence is TGTGCCAGCAGCCCGCAGCGGAACACCGGGGAGCTGTTTTTT. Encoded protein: CASSPQRNTGELFF. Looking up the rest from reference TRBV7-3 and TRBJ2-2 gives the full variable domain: GAGVSQTPSNKVTEKGKYVELRCDPISGHTALYWYRQSLGQGPEFLIYFQGTGAADDSGLPNDRFFAVRPEGSVSTLKIQRTERGDSAVYLCASSPQRNTGELFFGEGSRLTVL.

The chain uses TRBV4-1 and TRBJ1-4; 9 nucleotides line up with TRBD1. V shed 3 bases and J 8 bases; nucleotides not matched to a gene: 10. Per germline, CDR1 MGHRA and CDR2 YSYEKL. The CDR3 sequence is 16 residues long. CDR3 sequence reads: CASSHLMGQGPEKLFF. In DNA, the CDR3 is TGCGCCAGCAGCCATCTAATGGGACAGGGTCCCGAAAAACTGTTTTTT.

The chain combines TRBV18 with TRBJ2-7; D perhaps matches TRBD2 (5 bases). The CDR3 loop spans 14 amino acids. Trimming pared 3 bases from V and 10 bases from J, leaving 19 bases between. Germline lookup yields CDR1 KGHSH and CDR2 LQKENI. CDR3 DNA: TGTGCCAGCTCACCCCTTGAGGCGCGGGCCTCCCAGTACTTC. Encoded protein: CASSPLEARASQYF.

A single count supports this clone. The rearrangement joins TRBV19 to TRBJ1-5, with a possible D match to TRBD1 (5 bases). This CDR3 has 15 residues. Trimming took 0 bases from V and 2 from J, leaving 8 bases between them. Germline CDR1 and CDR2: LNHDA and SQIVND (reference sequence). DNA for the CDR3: TGTGCCAGTAGTATAGAAGGGGTGGGCAATCAGCCCCAGCATTTT. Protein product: CASSIEGVGNQPQHF. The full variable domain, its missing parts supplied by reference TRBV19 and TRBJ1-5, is DGGITQSPKYLFRKEGQNVTLSCEQNLNHDAMYWYRQDPGQGLRLIYYSQIVNDFQKGDIAEGYSVSREKKESFPLTVTSAQKNPTAFYLCASSIEGVGNQPQHFGDGTRLSIL.

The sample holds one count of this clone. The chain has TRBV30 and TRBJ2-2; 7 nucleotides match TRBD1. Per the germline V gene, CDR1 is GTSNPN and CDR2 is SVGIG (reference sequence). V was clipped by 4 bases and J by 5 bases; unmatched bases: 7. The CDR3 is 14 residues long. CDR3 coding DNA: TGTGCCTGGAACGTACAGGGGAGTACCGGGGAGCTGTTTTTT. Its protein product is CAWNVQGSTGELFF.

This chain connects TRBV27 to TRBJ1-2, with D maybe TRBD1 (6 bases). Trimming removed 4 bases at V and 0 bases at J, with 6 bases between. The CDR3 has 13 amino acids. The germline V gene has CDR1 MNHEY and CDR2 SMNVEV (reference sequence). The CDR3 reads CASSWTANYGYTF. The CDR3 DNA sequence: TGTGCCAGCAGTTGGACAGCTAACTATGGCTACACCTTC.

The CDR3 region is CASSLRDGGNEQFF. The CDR3 nucleotides read TGCGCCAGCAGCCTCCGGGACGGGGGCAATGAGCAGTTCTTC. The rearrangement links TRBV5-1 to TRBJ2-1; the D gene is possibly TRBD2 (6 bases). V lost 4 bases, J lost 6 bases, and 14 bases lay in between. Germline V gives CDR1 SGHRS, CDR2 YFSETQ. The CDR3 sequence is 14 residues long.

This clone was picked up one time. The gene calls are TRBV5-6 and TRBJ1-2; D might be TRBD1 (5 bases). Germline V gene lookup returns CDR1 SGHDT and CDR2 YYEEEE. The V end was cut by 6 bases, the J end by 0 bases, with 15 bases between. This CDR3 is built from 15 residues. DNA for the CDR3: TGTGCCAGCACCTTCGACAGCTCCTCTAACTATGGCTACACCTTC. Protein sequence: CASTFDSSSNYGYTF.

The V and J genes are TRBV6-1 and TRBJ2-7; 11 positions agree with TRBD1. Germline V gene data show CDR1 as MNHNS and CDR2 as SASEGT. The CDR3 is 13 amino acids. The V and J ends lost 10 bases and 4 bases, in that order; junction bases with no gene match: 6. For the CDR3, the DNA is TGTGCCATCGTTGGACAGGGGGCTTACGAGCAGTACTTC. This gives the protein CAIVGQGAYEQYF.

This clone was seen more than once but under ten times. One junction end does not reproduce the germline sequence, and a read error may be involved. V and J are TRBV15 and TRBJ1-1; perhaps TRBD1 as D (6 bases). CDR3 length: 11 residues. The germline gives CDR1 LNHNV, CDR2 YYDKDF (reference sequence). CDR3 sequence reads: CATSSNGDTSF. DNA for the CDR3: TGTGCCACCAGCAGTAACGGGGACACCAGCTTT. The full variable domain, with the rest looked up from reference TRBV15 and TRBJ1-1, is DAMVIQNPRYQVTQFGKPVTLSCSQTLNHNVMYWYQQKSSQAPKLLFHYYDKDFNNEADTPDNFQSRRPNTSFCFLDIRSPGLGDTAMYLCATSSNGDTSFGQGTRLTVV.

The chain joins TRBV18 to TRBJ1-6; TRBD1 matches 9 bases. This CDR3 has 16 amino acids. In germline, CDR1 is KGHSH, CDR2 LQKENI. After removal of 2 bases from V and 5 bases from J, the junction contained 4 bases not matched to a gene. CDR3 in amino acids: CASSPGQGQNNSPLHF. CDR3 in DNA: TGTGCCAGCTCACCAGGACAGGGGCAGAATAATTCACCCCTCCACTTT. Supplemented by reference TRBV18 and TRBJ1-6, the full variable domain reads NAGVMQNPRHLVRRRGQEARLRCSPMKGHSHVYWYRQLPEEGLKFMVYLQKENIIDESGMPKERFSAEFPKEGPSILRIQQVVRGDSAAYFCASSPGQGQNNSPLHFGNGTRLTVT.

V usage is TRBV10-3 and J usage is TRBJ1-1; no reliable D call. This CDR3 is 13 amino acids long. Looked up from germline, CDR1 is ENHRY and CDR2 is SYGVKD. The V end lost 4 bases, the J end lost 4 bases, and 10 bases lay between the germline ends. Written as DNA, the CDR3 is TGTGCCATCAGTGGAGGCGCGGGCACTGAAGCTTTCTTT. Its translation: CAISGGAGTEAFF.